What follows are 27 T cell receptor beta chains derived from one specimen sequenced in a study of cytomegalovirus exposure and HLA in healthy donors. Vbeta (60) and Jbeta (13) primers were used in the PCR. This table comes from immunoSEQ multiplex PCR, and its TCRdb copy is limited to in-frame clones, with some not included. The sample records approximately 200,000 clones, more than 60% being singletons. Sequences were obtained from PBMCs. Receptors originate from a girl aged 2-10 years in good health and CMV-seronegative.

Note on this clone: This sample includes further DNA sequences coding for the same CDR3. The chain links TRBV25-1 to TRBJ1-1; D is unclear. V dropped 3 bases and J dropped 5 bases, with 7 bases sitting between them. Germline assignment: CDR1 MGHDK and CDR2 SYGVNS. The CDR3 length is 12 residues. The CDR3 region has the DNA TGTGCCAGCAGTGACCCGGGTACTGAAGCTTTCTTT. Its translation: CASSDPGTEAFF. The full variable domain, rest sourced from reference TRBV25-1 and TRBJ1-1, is EADIYQTPRYLVIGTGKKITLECSQTMGHDKMYWYQQDPGMELHLIHYSYGVNSTEKGDLSSESTVSRIRTEHFPLTLESARPSHTSQYLCASSDPGTEAFFGQGTRLTVV.

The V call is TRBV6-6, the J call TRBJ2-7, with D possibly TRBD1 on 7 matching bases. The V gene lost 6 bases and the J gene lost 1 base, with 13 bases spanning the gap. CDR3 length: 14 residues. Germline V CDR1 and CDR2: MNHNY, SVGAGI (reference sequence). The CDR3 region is CASRAGQRSYEQYF. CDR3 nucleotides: TGTGCCAGCAGGGCGGGACAGCGTTCCTACGAGCAGTACTTC.

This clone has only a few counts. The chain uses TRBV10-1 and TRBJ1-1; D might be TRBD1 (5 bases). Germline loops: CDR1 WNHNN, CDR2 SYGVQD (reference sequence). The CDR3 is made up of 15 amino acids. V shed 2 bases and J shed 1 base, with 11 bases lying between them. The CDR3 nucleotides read TGCGCCAGCAGTGAGGCTAAGGGGAAGAACACTGAAGCTTTCTTT. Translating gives CASSEAKGKNTEAFF.

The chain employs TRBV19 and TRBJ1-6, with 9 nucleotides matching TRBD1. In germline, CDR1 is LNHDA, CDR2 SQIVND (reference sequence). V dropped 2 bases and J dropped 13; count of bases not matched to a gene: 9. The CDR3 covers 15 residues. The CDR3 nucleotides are TGTGCCAGTAGTATATCACAGGGGGCCGTAACGCCCCTCCACTTT. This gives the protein CASSISQGAVTPLHF. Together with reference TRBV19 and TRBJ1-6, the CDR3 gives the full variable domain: DGGITQSPKYLFRKEGQNVTLSCEQNLNHDAMYWYRQDPGQGLRLIYYSQIVNDFQKGDIAEGYSVSREKKESFPLTVTSAQKNPTAFYLCASSISQGAVTPLHFGNGTRLTVT.

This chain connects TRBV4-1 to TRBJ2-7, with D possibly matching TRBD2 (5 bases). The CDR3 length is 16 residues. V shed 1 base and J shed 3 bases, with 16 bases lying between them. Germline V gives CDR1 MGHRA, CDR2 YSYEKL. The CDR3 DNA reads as TGCGCCAGCAGCCAAGGGACCGGGGTTAGTTTCTACGAGCAGTACTTC. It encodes CASSQGTGVSFYEQYF.

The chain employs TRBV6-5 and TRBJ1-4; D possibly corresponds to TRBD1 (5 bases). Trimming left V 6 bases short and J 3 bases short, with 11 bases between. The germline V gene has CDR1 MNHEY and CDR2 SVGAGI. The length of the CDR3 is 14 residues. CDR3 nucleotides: TGTGCCAGCAGCTCGACAGCAGCTAATGAAAAACTGTTTTTT. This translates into CASSSTAANEKLFF.

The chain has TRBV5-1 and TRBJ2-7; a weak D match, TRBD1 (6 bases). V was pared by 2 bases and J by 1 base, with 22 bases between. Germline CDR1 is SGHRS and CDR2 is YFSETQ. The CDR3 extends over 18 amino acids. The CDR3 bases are TGCGCCAGCAGCTTAATATTAGGACAGAAAACCCAATCCTACGAGCAGTACTTC. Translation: CASSLILGQKTQSYEQYF.

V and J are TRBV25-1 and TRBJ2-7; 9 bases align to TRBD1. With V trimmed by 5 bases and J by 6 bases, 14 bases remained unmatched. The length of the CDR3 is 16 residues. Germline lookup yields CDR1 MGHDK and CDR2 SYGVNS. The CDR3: CASSPIRGQGSGEQYF. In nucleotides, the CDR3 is TGTGCCAGCAGTCCAATCCGGGGACAGGGATCGGGCGAGCAGTACTTC.

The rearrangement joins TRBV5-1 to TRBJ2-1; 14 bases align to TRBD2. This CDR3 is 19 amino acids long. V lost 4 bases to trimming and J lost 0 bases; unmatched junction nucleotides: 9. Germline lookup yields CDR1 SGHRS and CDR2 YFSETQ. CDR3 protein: CASSPRTSGRLSSYNEQFF. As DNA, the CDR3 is TGCGCCAGCAGCCCCCGGACTAGCGGGAGGTTGAGCTCCTACAATGAGCAGTTCTTC.

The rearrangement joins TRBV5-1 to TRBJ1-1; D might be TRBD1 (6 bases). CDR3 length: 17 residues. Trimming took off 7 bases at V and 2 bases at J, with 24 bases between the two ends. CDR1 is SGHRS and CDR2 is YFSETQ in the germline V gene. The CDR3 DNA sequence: TGCGCCAGCCGCCAACTGGGGGGGCGAGGTCCCAACACTGAAGCTTTCTTT. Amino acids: CASRQLGGRGPNTEAFF.

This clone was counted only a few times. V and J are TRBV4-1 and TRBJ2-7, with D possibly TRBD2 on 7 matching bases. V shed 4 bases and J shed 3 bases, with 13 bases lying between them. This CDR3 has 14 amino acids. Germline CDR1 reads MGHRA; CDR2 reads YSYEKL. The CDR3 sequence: CASSPWRGGYEQYF. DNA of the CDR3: TGCGCCAGCAGCCCCTGGAGGGGGGGCTACGAGCAGTACTTC.

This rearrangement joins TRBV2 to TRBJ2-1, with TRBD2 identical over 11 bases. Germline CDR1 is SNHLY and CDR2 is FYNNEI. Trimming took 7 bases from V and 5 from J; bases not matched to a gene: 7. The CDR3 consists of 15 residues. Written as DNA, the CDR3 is TGTGCCAGCACTCAATTAGCGGGAGGGCACAATGAGCAGTTCTTC. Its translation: CASTQLAGGHNEQFF.

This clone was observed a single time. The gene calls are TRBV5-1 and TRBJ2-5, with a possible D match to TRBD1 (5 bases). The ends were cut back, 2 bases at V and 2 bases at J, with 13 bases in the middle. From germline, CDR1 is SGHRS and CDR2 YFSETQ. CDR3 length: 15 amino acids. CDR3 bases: TGCGCCAGCAGCTTCTCCAGGGTGACTCAAGAGACCCAGTACTTC. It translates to CASSFSRVTQETQYF. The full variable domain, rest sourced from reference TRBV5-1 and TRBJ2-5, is KAGVTQTPRYLIKTRGQQVTLSCSPISGHRSVSWYQQTPGQGLQFLFEYFSETQRNKGNFPGRFSGRQFSNSRSEMNVSTLELGDSALYLCASSFSRVTQETQYFGPGTRLLVL.

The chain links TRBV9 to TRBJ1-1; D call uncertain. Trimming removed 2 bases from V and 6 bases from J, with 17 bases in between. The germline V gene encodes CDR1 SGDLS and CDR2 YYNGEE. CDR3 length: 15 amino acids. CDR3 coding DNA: TGTGCCAGCAGCGTTTCCCTTGGGGAGCGCGCTGAAGCTTTCTTT. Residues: CASSVSLGERAEAFF. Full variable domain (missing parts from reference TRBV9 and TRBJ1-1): DSGVTQTPKHLITATGQRVTLRCSPRSGDLSVYWYQQSLDQGLQFLIQYYNGEERAKGNILERFSAQQFPDLHSELNLSSLELGDSALYFCASSVSLGERAEAFFGQGTRLTVV.

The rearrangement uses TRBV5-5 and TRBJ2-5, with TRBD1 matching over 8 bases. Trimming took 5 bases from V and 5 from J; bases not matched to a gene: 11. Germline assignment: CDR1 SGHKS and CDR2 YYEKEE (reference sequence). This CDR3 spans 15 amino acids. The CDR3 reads CASRMRTGMGETQYF. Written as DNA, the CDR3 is TGTGCCAGCAGAATGCGGACAGGGATGGGGGAGACCCAGTACTTC. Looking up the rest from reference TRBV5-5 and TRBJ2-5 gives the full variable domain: DAGVTQSPTHLIKTRGQQVTLRCSPISGHKSVSWYQQVLGQGPQFIFQYYEKEERGRGNFPDRFSARQFPNYSSELNVNALLLGDSALYLCASRMRTGMGETQYFGPGTRLLVL.

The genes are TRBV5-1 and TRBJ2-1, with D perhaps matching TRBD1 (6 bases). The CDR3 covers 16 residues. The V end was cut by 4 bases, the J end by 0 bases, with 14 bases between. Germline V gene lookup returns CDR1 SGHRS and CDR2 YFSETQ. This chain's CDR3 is CASSPEGGFSYNEQFF. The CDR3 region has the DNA TGCGCCAGCAGCCCCGAAGGGGGATTCTCCTACAATGAGCAGTTCTTC.

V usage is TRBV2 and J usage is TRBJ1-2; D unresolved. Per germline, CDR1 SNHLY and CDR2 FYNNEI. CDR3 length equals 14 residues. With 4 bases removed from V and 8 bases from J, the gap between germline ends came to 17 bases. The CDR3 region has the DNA TGTGCCAGCAGTGGCGGCGCCGTTTTTCGGGGCTACACCTTC. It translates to CASSGGAVFRGYTF.

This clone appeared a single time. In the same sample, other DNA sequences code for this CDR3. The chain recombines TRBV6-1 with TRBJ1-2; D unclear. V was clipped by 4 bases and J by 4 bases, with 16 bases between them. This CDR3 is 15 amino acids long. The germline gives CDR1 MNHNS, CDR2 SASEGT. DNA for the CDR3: TGTGCCAGCAGTGCTCGCCGGGAAATCCGCTATGGCTACACCTTC. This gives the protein CASSARREIRYGYTF.

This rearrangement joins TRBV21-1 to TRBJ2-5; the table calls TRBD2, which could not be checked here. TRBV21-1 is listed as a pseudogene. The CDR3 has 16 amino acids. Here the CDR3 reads CASSKVILGGGETQYF. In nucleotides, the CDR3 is TGTGCCAGCAGCAAAGTGATTCTGGGGGGAGGGGAGACCCAGTACTTC.

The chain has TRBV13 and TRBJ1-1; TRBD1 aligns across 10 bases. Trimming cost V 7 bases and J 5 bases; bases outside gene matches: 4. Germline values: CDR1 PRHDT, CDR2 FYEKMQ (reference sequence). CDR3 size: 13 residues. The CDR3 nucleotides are TGTGCCAGCATCGGACAGGGGGGGACTGAAGCTTTCTTT. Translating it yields CASIGQGGTEAFF.

The CDR3 loop reads CASSSGISAKNIQYF. The CDR3, as DNA: TGTGCCAGCAGTTCAGGAATTTCAGCCAAAAACATTCAGTACTTC. The genes are TRBV6-5 and TRBJ2-4; D gene unclear. The CDR3 length is 15 residues. Deletions cut 4 bases from V and 0 bases from J, with 10 bases between. Looked up from germline, CDR1 is MNHEY and CDR2 is SVGAGI.

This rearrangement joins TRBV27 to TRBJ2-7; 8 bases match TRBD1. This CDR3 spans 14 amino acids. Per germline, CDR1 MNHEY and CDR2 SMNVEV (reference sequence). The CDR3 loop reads CQAGTWTGRKEQYF. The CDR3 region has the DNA TGTCAAGCCGGGACTTGGACAGGGAGAAAGGAGCAGTACTTC.

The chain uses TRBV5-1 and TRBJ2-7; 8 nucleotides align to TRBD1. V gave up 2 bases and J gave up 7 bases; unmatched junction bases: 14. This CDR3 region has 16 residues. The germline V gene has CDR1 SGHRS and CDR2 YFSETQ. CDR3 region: CASSLQGDTTFGEQYF. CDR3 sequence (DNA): TGCGCCAGCAGCTTACAGGGGGACACCACTTTTGGGGAGCAGTACTTC.

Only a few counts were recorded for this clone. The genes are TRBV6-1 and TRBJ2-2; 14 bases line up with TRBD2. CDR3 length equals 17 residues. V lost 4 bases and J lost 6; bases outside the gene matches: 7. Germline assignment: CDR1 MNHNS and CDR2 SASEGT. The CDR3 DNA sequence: TGTGCCAGCAGTGGACTAGCGGGGGGGCGATGGGCCGGGGAGCTGTTTTTT. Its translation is CASSGLAGGRWAGELFF.

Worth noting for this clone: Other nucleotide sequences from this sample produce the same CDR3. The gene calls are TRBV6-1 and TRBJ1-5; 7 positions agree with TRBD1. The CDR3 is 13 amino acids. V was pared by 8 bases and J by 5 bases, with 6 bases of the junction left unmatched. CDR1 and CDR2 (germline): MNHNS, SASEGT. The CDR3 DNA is TGTGCCAGCGGTGGACAGGTTGATCAGCCCCAGCATTTT. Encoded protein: CASGGQVDQPQHF.

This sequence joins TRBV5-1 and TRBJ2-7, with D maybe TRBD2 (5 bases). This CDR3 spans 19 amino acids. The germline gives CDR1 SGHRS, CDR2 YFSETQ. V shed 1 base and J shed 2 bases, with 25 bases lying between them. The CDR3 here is CASSLIARVKTTSPYEQYF. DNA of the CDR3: TGCGCCAGCAGCTTGATCGCCAGAGTAAAGACTACTTCTCCCTACGAGCAGTACTTC.

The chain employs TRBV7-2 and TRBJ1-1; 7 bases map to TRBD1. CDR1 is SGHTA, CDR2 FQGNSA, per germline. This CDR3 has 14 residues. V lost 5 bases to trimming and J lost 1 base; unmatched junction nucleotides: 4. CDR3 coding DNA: TGTGCCAGCAGCCGGCGGGACAGGAACACTGAAGCTTTCTTT. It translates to CASSRRDRNTEAFF.